This TCR beta chain was sequenced in a study of blood T cells in healthy people across ages. This CDR3 has 13 amino acids. V was shortened by 1 base and J by 8 bases, with 11 bases between the two germline ends. In germline, CDR1 is DFQATT, CDR2 SNEGSKA (reference sequence). Primers used in a second PCR of about 6 to 12 cycles were a sample-barcoded 5' primer and a J-beta primer mix. Each cDNA was tagged by a template-switch adaptor containing 12 random nucleotides. A single record per CDR3 protein comes from TCRdb applying MiXCR to the 5' RACE reads. Among over 950,000 distinct CDR3 sequences listed, roughly two fifths were seen once. This clonotype was recorded a few times.

This sequence joins TRBV20-1 and TRBJ1-4; D gene ambiguous. The TCR comes from a man aged 18 to 35 in good health. Input material: blood. In DNA form, the CDR3 reads TGCAGTGCTAGAGTTGGAGGGAAGGAAAAACTGTTTTTT. Its protein is CSARVGGKEKLFF.